The source of this T cell receptor (beta chain) is a study of T cell repertoires in aging, cancer and after chemotherapy. This CDR3 is 16 amino acids long. The germline V and J ends were trimmed by 5 bases and 1 base, with 17 bases remaining between them. Per the germline V gene, CDR1 is SGHTA and CDR2 is FQGNSA. Multiplex touch-down PCR with TRB-A/B primers amplified rearranged V-D-J TRB sequences. TCRdb processed the multiplex PCR reads anew with MiXCR; each CDR3 protein has one entry. The sample records 3,500 to 5,500 distinct CDR3 sequences, approximately 68% being singletons. Peripheral blood genomic DNA, not sorted cells or RNA, was the template.

The sequence was obtained from a human donor with a solid tumor. Sequences were obtained from blood. The chain carries TRBV7-2 and TRBJ1-1; D gene uncertain. CDR3 region: CASSPRVGRTNTEAFF. The DNA of the CDR3 is TGTGCCAGCAGCCCTAGAGTTGGGCGGACGAACACTGAAGCTTTCTTT.